This T cell receptor beta chain was retrieved from a study of blood T cell repertoires in COVID-19. Across the study: Samples taken during acute and convalescent COVID-19 were collected in the United States, Italy and Spain. PBMCs, B-cell-depleted T cells, or T cells provided the cDNA or gDNA that made up the material.

Authors' processing steps: Amplified reference gene primers provided the basis for estimating nucleated cell counts. Here immunoSEQ multiplex PCR was the method, and the copy in TCRdb shows in-frame clones only, minus some. That table supplies the V and J calls and clone size; D and trimming were determined from the DNA. The sample holds around 99,000 clones, 84% seen once. V shed 4 bases, J shed 5 bases, and the junction held 17 bases outside the gene matches. Germline-derived CDR1 and CDR2 are SGHNT and YYREEE (reference sequence). There are 17 residues in the CDR3. Sequencing was carried out using peripheral blood. The V call is TRBV5-4, the J call TRBJ1-1, with TRBD1 matching over 7 bases. The receptor was isolated from a human donor in a cohort sampled during active COVID-19. The CDR3 DNA follows: TGTGCCAGCAGCCTTGGGCCGGGACAGCAAGGAGGGACTGAAGCTTTCTTT. Translating it yields CASSLGPGQQGGTEAFF.